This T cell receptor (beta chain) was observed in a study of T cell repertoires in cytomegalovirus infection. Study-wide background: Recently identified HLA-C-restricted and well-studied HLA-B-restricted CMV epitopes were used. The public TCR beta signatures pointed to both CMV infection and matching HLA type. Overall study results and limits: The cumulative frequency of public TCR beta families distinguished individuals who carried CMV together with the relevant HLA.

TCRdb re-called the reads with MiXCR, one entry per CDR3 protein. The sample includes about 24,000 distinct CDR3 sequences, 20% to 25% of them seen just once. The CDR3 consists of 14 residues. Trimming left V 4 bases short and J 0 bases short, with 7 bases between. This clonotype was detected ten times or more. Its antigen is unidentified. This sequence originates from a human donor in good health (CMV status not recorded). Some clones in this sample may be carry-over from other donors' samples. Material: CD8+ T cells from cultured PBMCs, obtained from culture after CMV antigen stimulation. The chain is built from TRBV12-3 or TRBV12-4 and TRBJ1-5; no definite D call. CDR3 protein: CASSWTDSNQPQHF. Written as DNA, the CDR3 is TGTGCCAGCAGTTGGACGGATAGCAATCAGCCCCAGCATTTT.